The present TCR beta chain was sequenced within a study of blood T cell repertoires in COVID-19 (dated by TCRdb to the early 2020s). Turning to the overall study: Collaborator samples came from the United States, Italy and Spain and covered acute and convalescent phases of COVID-19. The samples were drawn from the first 160 participants of the ongoing ImmuneRACE study and from 1,254 subjects provided by 6 global collaborators. HLA class I and class II types, where available, came from metadata supplied by the sample provider rather than from assay-based typing. A freely available public database, intended as a resource for researchers studying the immune response to SARS-CoV-2, is where the repertoires were released. The material from the prospective study consisted of cDNA or gDNA derived from T cells, B-cell-depleted T cells, or PBMCs. The sample metadata nearly always contained a de-identified subject ID, COVID-19 status, age in years and sex. The dataset comprised deeply sampled blood TCRbeta repertoires from subjects exposed to, actively infected with, or recovered from COVID-19.

TCRbeta CDR3 regions were amplified from genomic DNA using the immunoSEQ Assay, a bias-controlled multiplex PCR. The authors processed their data as follows. The number of nucleated cells in each sample was estimated from the amplification of reference gene primers within the assay. To quantify the absolute abundance of each unique TCRbeta CDR3 rearrangement, sequence reads were collapsed and filtered. For each sample, productive Simpson clonality was calculated as the square root of Simpson's diversity index over productive rearrangements. In TCRdb, the immuneACCESS table is reduced to in-frame sequences with V and J assigned. These tables do not hold every clone; where another copy was compared, an unresolved V gene accounts for under half, and the others remain unexplained. V, J and clone size were drawn from that table, and D and trimming were deduced from the DNA. Recorded for this sample are about 170,000 clones; just under 85% of them occurred a single time. Together, the top ten hold around 7.6% of the sample.

A second Seattle source provided samples from volunteer blood donors who had recovered from COVID-19. The collaborating institutions used their own protocols to collect whole blood in K2EDTA tubes. For TCRbeta analysis, collaborator samples were shipped as frozen whole blood, as isolated PBMCs, or as DNA extracted from either sample type. Overall study outcomes, separate from this receptor: Clinical and demographic metadata were provided uncurated, with the amount varying by source and participant.

Remarks on this clone: Its antigen remains undetermined. No much larger clone exists at a distance of one base, and base qualities are not known.

Counted from cysteine to phenylalanine, this CDR3 has 12 amino acids. Only CDR3 DNA remains: 36 bases, in frame from the first base. In the germline V gene, CDR1 corresponds to MDHEN and CDR2 to SYDVKM. V is cut by 6 bases and J by 4 bases, and the space between the germline ends is 9 bases. The sequence came from a man aged 40-50 years who had recovered from COVID-19. The sample comprised peripheral blood. The chain was built from TRBV28 and TRBJ1-2; a tentative D call is TRBD1 (5 bases match). Read as DNA, the sequence is TGTGCCAGCAGCTACGACAGCTATGGCTACACCTTC. Translation gives CASSYDSYGYTF.